Listed below are T cell receptor beta chains from one sample, sequenced in a study of blood T cell repertoires in COVID-19. Some clones are missing from TCRdb's copy, which holds only in-frame ones; the method was immunoSEQ multiplex PCR. The sample contains a few hundred thousand clones, around 86% of which appear only once. Source material: peripheral blood. The source of these receptors is a woman in her forties or fifties with acute or convalescent COVID-19. Both conserved end residues are part of each CDR3. Each record gives: clone size, V gene, D gene, J gene, CDR3 DNA, CDR3 protein. D genes are given only for firm matches. Clone size appears in some rows only: once, few, many, or a class for an expanded clone.

NA	TRBV7-2	NA	TRBJ1-6	TGTGCCAGCAGCCCCCTCGGTAGTTCACCCCTCCACTTT	CASSPLGSSPLHF
few	TRBV7-2	NA	TRBJ2-7	TGTGCCAGCAGCTTCGGTCAGGGCGAGCAGTACTTC	CASSFGQGEQYF
few	TRBV11-2	TRBD1	TRBJ2-5	TGTGCCAGCATCCTGGTGGGACAGACGTACCAAGAGACCCAGTACTTC	CASILVGQTYQETQYF
NA	TRBV6-5	NA	TRBJ1-3	TGTGCCAGCAGTTATTGGCAGTCAATCTCTGGAAACACCATATATTTT	CASSYWQSISGNTIYF
NA	TRBV19	TRBD1	TRBJ2-3	TGTGCCAGCCAGGGGGCTGAAACGCAGTATTTT	CASQGAETQYF
NA	TRBV11-2	NA	TRBJ1-1	TGTGCCAGCAGCTTTCAGATGAACACTGAAGCTTTCTTT	CASSFQMNTEAFF
NA	TRBV19	TRBD2	TRBJ2-3	TGTGCCAGTAGCCGAATGGGGGGGACTGGCCTATCTAGCGGGAGTTTAACAGATACGCAGTATTTT	CASSRMGGTGLSSGSLTDTQYF
once	TRBV5-4	NA	TRBJ2-3	TGTGCCAGCAGCTTGAGCCCCACAGATACGCAGTATTTT	CASSLSPTDTQYF
once	TRBV19	TRBD2	TRBJ2-7	TGTGCCAGTAGTATTCTTAGCGGGATCTCCTACGAGCAGTACTTC	CASSILSGISYEQYF
NA	TRBV6-5	NA	TRBJ1-1	TGTGCCAGCAGTTACGGCAGTAACACTGAAGCTTTCTTT	CASSYGSNTEAFF
NA	TRBV7-2	NA	TRBJ2-7	TGTGCCAGCAGCTTAGGCCAAGGGACCTACGAAGCGGGGTACTTC	CASSLGQGTYEAGYF
NA	TRBV5-1	NA	TRBJ2-1	TGCGCCAGCAGCTTGGTTCTAGCCACCTACAATGAGCAGTTCTTC	CASSLVLATYNEQFF
NA	TRBV19	NA	TRBJ1-5	TGTGCCAGTAGCGGGACATATAGCAATCAGCCCCAGCATTTT	CASSGTYSNQPQHF
NA	TRBV11-1	NA	TRBJ1-2	TGTGCCAGCAGCTCGGACAGAACGAACTATGGCTACACCTTC	CASSSDRTNYGYTF
NA	TRBV7-2	TRBD1	TRBJ2-5	TGTGCCAGCAGCTTAGCCCCGGGACAGCAAGAGACCCAGTACTTC	CASSLAPGQQETQYF
NA	TRBV28	NA	TRBJ2-2	TGTGCCAGCAGTTTTTTGAATAGCGGAGATACGAACACCGGGGAGCTGTTTTTT	CASSFLNSGDTNTGELFF
NA	TRBV7-6	TRBD2	TRBJ2-5	TGTGCCAGCAGCCGGGCGCGGGAGAGGGGAGAGACCCAGTACTTC	CASSRARERGETQYF
NA	TRBV4-1	TRBD1	TRBJ1-6	TGCGCCAGCAGCCAGTTGGGACAGGGTCGTTCACCCCTCCACTTT	CASSQLGQGRSPLHF
NA	TRBV19	TRBD1	TRBJ1-2	TGTGCCAGTAGTTTCCGGACAGGGGTCTATGGCTACACCTTC	CASSFRTGVYGYTF
NA	TRBV5-1	TRBD2	TRBJ2-7	TGCGCCAGCAGCACCTCTAGCGGGAGTCGATACGAGCAGTACTTC	CASSTSSGSRYEQYF
NA	TRBV28	NA	TRBJ2-7	TGTGCCAGCAGGCCAGGGTTCAGCTACGAGCAGTACTTC	CASRPGFSYEQYF
NA	TRBV4-1	TRBD2	TRBJ2-2	TGCGCCAGCAGCCAAGACCCCGCCAGCGGGAGGGCCGGGGAGCTGTTTTTT	CASSQDPASGRAGELFF
NA	TRBV5-1	NA	TRBJ1-6	TGCGCCAGCAGCTTAAGGGGAACGACCTATAATTCACCCCTCCACTTT	CASSLRGTTYNSPLHF
NA	TRBV7-9	NA	TRBJ2-2	TGTGCCAGCAGCTTAGAAACTAAATCCGGGGAGCTGTTTTTT	CASSLETKSGELFF
NA	TRBV6-2/TRBV6-3	TRBD1	TRBJ1-2	TGTGCCAGCAGTTACCGGGACAGGGGAATCGGCTACACCTTC	CASSYRDRGIGYTF
NA	TRBV5-1	NA	TRBJ2-7	TGCGCCAGCAGCTTGAGTAGCGGCTCCTACGAGCAGTACTTC	CASSLSSGSYEQYF
NA	TRBV5-1	NA	TRBJ1-2	TGCGCCAGCAGCTTGGAGGGGGAATTCTATGGCTACACCTTC	CASSLEGEFYGYTF
NA	TRBV27	TRBD2	TRBJ2-5	TGTGCCAGCAGTCCATGGGCCTTGGGAGGGGAGACCCAGTACTTC	CASSPWALGGETQYF
NA	TRBV10-3	NA	TRBJ2-1	TGTGCCATCAGTGAGGGGCAATACGACAATGAGCAGTTCTTC	CAISEGQYDNEQFF
NA	TRBV27	TRBD2	TRBJ2-7	TGTGCCAGCAGTTTATCAAGGGCTAGCGGCCCTCAGGACGAGCAGTACTTC	CASSLSRASGPQDEQYF
NA	TRBV28	NA	TRBJ2-5	TGTGCCAGCAGTCAAACCTCGGGAGCACGGGAGACCCAGTACTTC	CASSQTSGARETQYF
once	TRBV5-1	TRBD2	TRBJ2-7	TGCGCCAGCAGCCACAGCGGGACTAGCGCGAGCTCCTACGAGCAGTACTTC	CASSHSGTSASSYEQYF
once	TRBV28	TRBD1	TRBJ1-6	TGTGCCAGCAGCCGGACAGGTTATAATTCACCCCTCCACTTT	CASSRTGYNSPLHF